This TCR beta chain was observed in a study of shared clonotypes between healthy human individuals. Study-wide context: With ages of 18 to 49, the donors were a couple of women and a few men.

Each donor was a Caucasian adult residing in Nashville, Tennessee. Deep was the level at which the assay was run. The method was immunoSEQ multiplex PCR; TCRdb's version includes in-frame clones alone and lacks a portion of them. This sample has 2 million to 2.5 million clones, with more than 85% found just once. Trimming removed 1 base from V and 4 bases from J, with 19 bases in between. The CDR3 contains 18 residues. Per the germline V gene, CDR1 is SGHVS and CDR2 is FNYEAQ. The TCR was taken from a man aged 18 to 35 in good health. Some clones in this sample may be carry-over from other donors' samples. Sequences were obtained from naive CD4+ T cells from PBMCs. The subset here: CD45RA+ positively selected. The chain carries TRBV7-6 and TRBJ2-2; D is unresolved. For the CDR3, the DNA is TGTGCCAGCAGCTTAGTTGCCGGAGCTGCGGATGGCACCGGGGAGCTGTTTTTT. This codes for CASSLVAGAADGTGELFF.